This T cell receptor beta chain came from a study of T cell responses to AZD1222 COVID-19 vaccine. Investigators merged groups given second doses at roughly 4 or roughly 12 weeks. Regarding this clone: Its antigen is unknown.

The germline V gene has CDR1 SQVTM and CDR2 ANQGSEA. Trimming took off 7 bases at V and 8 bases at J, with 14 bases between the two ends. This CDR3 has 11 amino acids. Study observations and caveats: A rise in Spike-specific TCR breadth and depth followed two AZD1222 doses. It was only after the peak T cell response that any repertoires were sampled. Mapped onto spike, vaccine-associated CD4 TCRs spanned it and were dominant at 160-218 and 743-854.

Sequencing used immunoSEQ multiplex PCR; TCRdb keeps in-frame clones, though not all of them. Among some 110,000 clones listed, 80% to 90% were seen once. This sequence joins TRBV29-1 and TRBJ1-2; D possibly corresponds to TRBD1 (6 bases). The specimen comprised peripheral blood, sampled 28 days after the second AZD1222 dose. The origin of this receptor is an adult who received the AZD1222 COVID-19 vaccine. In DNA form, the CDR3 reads TGCAGCGCCGGACAGAGAGGCGGCTACACCTTC. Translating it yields CSAGQRGGYTF.